Listed here are 18 T cell receptor beta chains from one sample, sequenced in a study of T-cell reconstitution after alpha-beta-depleted transplantation in children. Preparation of the TCRbeta library involved a method that used unique molecular identifiers. TCRdb processed the PCR reads anew with MiXCR; each CDR3 protein has one entry. The data contain some 400,000 distinct CDR3 sequences, approximately 20% of them singletons. Specimen: PBMCs from the stem cell graft donor, collected from the stem cell graft. Receptors originate from a human donor who donated a stem cell graft to a child with acute myeloid leukemia.

In its sample, this clonotype was seen a few times. The chain links TRBV2 to TRBJ2-1; D gene uncertain. The CDR3 is 12 amino acids. Deletions cut 6 bases from V and 8 bases from J, with 11 bases between. Germline loops: CDR1 SNHLY, CDR2 FYNNEI. This CDR3 reads CASRLPGDEQFF. CDR3 nucleotides: TGTGCCAGCAGACTCCCTGGCGATGAGCAGTTCTTC.

The CDR3 loop reads CSARTGDRVNEQYF. CDR3 bases: TGCAGTGCCCGGACCGGGGACAGGGTGAATGAGCAGTACTTC. The V gene is TRBV20-1, the J gene TRBJ2-7, with TRBD1 matching 9 bases. Germline V gene sequence: CDR1 DFQATT, CDR2 SNEGSKA (reference sequence). Germline trimming cut 6 bases from V and 7 bases from J; bases unmatched to any gene: 13. The CDR3 is 14 residues long.

V and J are TRBV6-1 and TRBJ2-1, with TRBD2 matching over 9 bases. Germline values: CDR1 MNHNS, CDR2 SASEGT. Germline trimming cut 6 bases from V and 4 bases from J; bases unmatched to any gene: 7. The CDR3 totals 15 residues. In nucleotides, the CDR3 is TGTGCCAGCAGAACGGGCGGGAGGGCGTACAATGAGCAGTTCTTC. This encodes CASRTGGRAYNEQFF.

This clonotype showed up many times. The chain carries TRBV10-1 and TRBJ2-7; 7 bases align to TRBD2. The CDR3 extends over 15 amino acids. Germline-derived CDR1 and CDR2 are WNHNN and SYGVQD (reference sequence). J gave up 2 bases and V 0 bases, and 4 bases lay outside the gene matches. The CDR3 here is CASSESGGPTYEQYF. Here the CDR3 DNA reads TGCGCCAGCAGTGAGTCGGGAGGGCCCACCTACGAGCAGTACTTC.

This clonotype has at least ten counts. This chain links TRBV20-1 with TRBJ2-1; perhaps TRBD2 as D (5 bases). This CDR3 region has 13 residues. The V end was cut by 4 bases, the J end by 3 bases, with 10 bases between. Per germline, CDR1 DFQATT and CDR2 SNEGSKA (reference sequence). The CDR3 protein is CSANLAYYNEQFF. CDR3 sequence (DNA): TGCAGTGCTAATCTAGCTTACTACAATGAGCAGTTCTTC.

This clonotype has just a few counts. The rearrangement joins TRBV27 to TRBJ2-7; TRBD1 aligns across 8 bases. The CDR3 extends over 14 amino acids. From germline, CDR1 is MNHEY and CDR2 SMNVEV (reference sequence). Unmatched junction bases numbered 4, after V lost 4 bases and J lost 2 bases. The CDR3, as DNA: TGTGCCAGCAGTTATCAGACAGGGGCCTACGAGCAGTACTTC. Its translation is CASSYQTGAYEQYF.

CDR3 bases: TGTGCCAGCAGAATCGGATCAACAAACATTCAGTACTTC. Its protein product is CASRIGSTNIQYF. The chain joins TRBV12-3 or TRBV12-4 to TRBJ2-4; D not certain. V was trimmed by 6 bases and J by 6 bases, leaving 12 bases between them. This CDR3 has 13 residues.

This sequence joins TRBV18 and TRBJ1-2; no definite D call. V lost 0 bases and J 4 bases, leaving 15 bases between the germline ends. This CDR3 is built from 16 residues. Per the germline V gene, CDR1 is KGHSH and CDR2 is LQKENI. In nucleotides, the CDR3 is TGTGCCAGCTCACCACCGGTGCGCCAGTTCGCCTATGGCTACACCTTC. Protein sequence: CASSPPVRQFAYGYTF.

This clonotype showed up many times. The genes are TRBV7-9 and TRBJ2-1; the match to TRBD2 covers 11 bases. This CDR3 is built from 16 residues. With 5 bases clipped from V and 1 base from J, the junction kept 4 bases outside the gene matches. In germline, CDR1 is SEHNR, CDR2 FQNEAQ (reference sequence). CDR3 protein: CASSPRTSGSYNEQFF. The CDR3 DNA is TGTGCCAGCAGCCCTAGGACTAGCGGGTCCTACAATGAGCAGTTCTTC.

This clonotype was seen more than once but under ten times. This chain uses TRBV11-2 with TRBJ2-2; tentative D call: TRBD1 (6 bases). Germline V CDR1 and CDR2: SGHAT, FQNNGV. CDR3 length: 15 residues. The V gene lost 0 bases and the J gene lost 9 bases, with 14 bases spanning the gap. CDR3: CASSLEGTLGRELFF. The CDR3 DNA reads TGTGCCAGCAGCTTAGAGGGGACACTGGGCAGGGAGCTGTTTTTT.

Only a few counts were recorded for this clonotype. The CDR3 here is CASSLPLGEQYF. CDR3 in DNA: TGCGCCAGCAGCCTGCCCTTGGGCGAGCAGTACTTC. This chain connects TRBV4-1 to TRBJ2-7; no reliable D call. The CDR3 runs 12 residues. V was cut by 4 bases and J by 6 bases, with 10 bases left in between. Germline assignment: CDR1 MGHRA and CDR2 YSYEKL.

In this sample, this clonotype turned up a few times. The chain couples TRBV5-1 to TRBJ2-7, with D maybe TRBD1 (6 bases). The CDR3 is 13 amino acids. In germline, CDR1 is SGHRS, CDR2 YFSETQ. Between the trimmed V and J ends, which lost 6 bases and 0 bases, there was a span of 10 bases. The CDR3 DNA is TGCGCCAGCATCCCGGACAGCTCCTACGAGCAGTACTTC. It encodes CASIPDSSYEQYF.

This clonotype occurred many times. The rearrangement uses TRBV20-1 and TRBJ1-5, with D perhaps TRBD1 (5 bases). Trimming pared 3 bases from V and 6 bases from J, leaving 15 bases between. The CDR3 spans 14 residues. In germline, CDR1 is DFQATT, CDR2 SNEGSKA (reference sequence). CDR3 loop: CSASSRGVTQPQHF. CDR3 nucleotides: TGCAGTGCTAGCTCCCGGGGGGTTACTCAGCCCCAGCATTTT.

The CDR3 coding sequence is TGCGCCAGCAGCCTTCGGGACCCCGGTTACAATGAGCAGTTCTTC. This sequence encodes CASSLRDPGYNEQFF. The chain joins TRBV5-1 to TRBJ2-1; D is tentatively TRBD1 or TRBD2 (5 bases each). V dropped 4 bases and J dropped 4 bases, with 15 bases sitting between them. The CDR3 spans 15 residues. In germline, CDR1 is SGHRS, CDR2 YFSETQ.

The rearrangement joins TRBV5-1 to TRBJ2-1; 9 bases map to TRBD2. The CDR3 sequence is 14 residues long. J lost 5 bases, V lost 5 bases, and 5 bases had no gene match. The germline V gene encodes CDR1 SGHRS and CDR2 YFSETQ. CDR3 DNA: TGCGCCAGCAGGCCAGCGGGAGGTCACAATGAGCAGTTCTTC. This encodes CASRPAGGHNEQFF.

This clonotype was seen a few times. The chain employs TRBV12-3 or TRBV12-4 and TRBJ1-5; D is undetermined. Trimming cost V 3 bases and J 2 bases, with 11 bases left between them. This CDR3 comprises 15 residues. CDR3 nucleotides: TGTGCCAGCAGTTTGAAGGGATTAGGCAATCAGCCCCAGCATTTT. It translates to CASSLKGLGNQPQHF.

This rearrangement joins TRBV6-2 or TRBV6-3 to TRBJ2-1; a weak D match, TRBD2 (6 bases). CDR1 and CDR2 from the germline V gene are MNHEY and SVGEGT. Trimming left V 0 bases short and J 9 bases short, with 12 bases between. This CDR3 has 14 amino acids. CDR3 nucleotides: TGTGCCAGCAGTTACTCACTAGCCAGCATTGAGCAGTTCTTC. Amino acid sequence: CASSYSLASIEQFF.

In its sample, this clonotype was seen once. The chain recombines TRBV28 with TRBJ2-1; 10 bases are a match to TRBD2. The junction had 12 bases not matched to a gene; V was cut back by 2 bases and J by 2 bases. CDR1 and CDR2 from the germline V gene are MDHEN and SYDVKM. This CDR3 comprises 19 residues. CDR3 sequence: CASSLLPGLATQPYNEQFF. CDR3 DNA: TGTGCCAGCAGTTTACTACCGGGACTAGCGACCCAACCCTACAATGAGCAGTTCTTC.